Listed below are T cell receptor beta chains from one sample, sequenced in a study of neurological immune-mediated disorders. Each CDR3 protein gets one entry after TCRdb re-called the 5' RACE reads with MiXCR. This table holds under 85,000 distinct CDR3 sequences, roughly 15% found once. Sequenced sample: PBMCs. These receptors originate from a woman in her forties or fifties in good health. CDR3s include the opening cysteine and the closing phenylalanine or tryptophan.

V,length,J,CDR3
TRBV20-1,13,TRBJ1-2,CSASGGQISGYTF
TRBV29-1,17,TRBJ2-3,CSVEQGLGRGRTDTQYF
TRBV7-9,13,TRBJ2-1,CASSLRGRGEQFF
TRBV28,16,TRBJ2-1,CASSLGRRTPYNEQFF
TRBV7-7,14,TRBJ2-3,CASSPKGAGDTQYF
TRBV14,16,TRBJ2-5,CASSRPWGLGSETQYF
TRBV24-1,12,TRBJ1-1,CATSGWGTEAFF
TRBV5-1,15,TRBJ1-1,CASSLDPAIKWGAFF
TRBV20-1,16,TRBJ1-2,CSARDMGQGGIYGYTF
TRBV7-9,15,TRBJ1-3,CASSSGQAPGNTIYF
TRBV5-1,18,TRBJ2-2,CASSARGRAEANTGELFF
TRBV12-3/TRBV12-4,14,TRBJ2-2,CAGCMSGGTGELFF
TRBV20-1,14,TRBJ2-7,CSATTGLAVYEQYF
TRBV5-1,15,TRBJ2-1,CASSFGGASYNEQFF
TRBV9,16,TRBJ2-5,CASSGRDRGFGETQYF
TRBV5-1,13,TRBJ2-5,CASSPTGAETQYF
TRBV29-1,13,TRBJ1-1,CSVRTGQTIEAFF
TRBV7-2,13,TRBJ2-4,CASSPEGVNIQYF
TRBV5-1,15,TRBJ2-7,CASTESGTGIYEQYF
TRBV20-1,15,TRBJ2-4,CSARVGGPRQNIQYF
TRBV7-6,15,TRBJ2-2,CASSLGQGRAGELFF
TRBV12-3/TRBV12-4,16,TRBJ1-2,CASSLSLGAGPYGYTF
TRBV7-2,14,TRBJ2-7,CASSLGTNFYEQYF
TRBV5-1,14,TRBJ2-3,CASSGTPGQTAQYF
TRBV12-3/TRBV12-4,15,TRBJ2-1,CASSFWERDYNEQFF
TRBV15,17,TRBJ2-1,CATSRPAGGLSYNEQFF
TRBV5-6,12,TRBJ1-6,CASSAYNSPLHF
TRBV29-1,12,TRBJ2-7,CSVEIGVLEQYF
TRBV28,14,TRBJ2-3,CASSFRGTTDTQYF
TRBV29-1,13,TRBJ2-1,CSVERGRNGEQFF
TRBV5-1,15,TRBJ2-1,CASSLTAILYNEQFF
TRBV6-5,14,TRBJ1-3,CASSQGLSGNTIYF
TRBV5-1,13,TRBJ1-4,CASSLGPSEKLFF
TRBV5-1,15,TRBJ1-4,CASSLTTIFNEKLFF
TRBV5-1,15,TRBJ2-3,CASSLFGGLPDTQYF
TRBV20-1,12,TRBJ1-4,CSARQPNEKLFF
TRBV4-2,13,TRBJ2-7,CASSQGTLDEQYF
TRBV20-1,14,TRBJ2-2,CSARSGGRTGELFF
TRBV5-1,16,TRBJ1-2,CASSLDRSGNSDGYTF
TRBV5-5,16,TRBJ1-5,CASSLVPKGSNQPQHF
TRBV29-1,13,TRBJ2-3,CSVAAGAGDTQYF
TRBV5-1,13,TRBJ2-7,CASSQERTYEQYF
TRBV5-1,15,TRBJ2-2,CASSPQGGDTGELFF
TRBV7-3,16,TRBJ2-2,CASSLLGVTNTGELFF
TRBV4-2,14,TRBJ1-1,CASSPGGMDTEAFF
TRBV5-1,14,TRBJ1-3,CASSLTGAGNTIYF
TRBV4-2,14,TRBJ2-7,CASSRDYSSYEQYF
TRBV5-1,15,TRBJ2-6,CASSLTRSGANVLTF